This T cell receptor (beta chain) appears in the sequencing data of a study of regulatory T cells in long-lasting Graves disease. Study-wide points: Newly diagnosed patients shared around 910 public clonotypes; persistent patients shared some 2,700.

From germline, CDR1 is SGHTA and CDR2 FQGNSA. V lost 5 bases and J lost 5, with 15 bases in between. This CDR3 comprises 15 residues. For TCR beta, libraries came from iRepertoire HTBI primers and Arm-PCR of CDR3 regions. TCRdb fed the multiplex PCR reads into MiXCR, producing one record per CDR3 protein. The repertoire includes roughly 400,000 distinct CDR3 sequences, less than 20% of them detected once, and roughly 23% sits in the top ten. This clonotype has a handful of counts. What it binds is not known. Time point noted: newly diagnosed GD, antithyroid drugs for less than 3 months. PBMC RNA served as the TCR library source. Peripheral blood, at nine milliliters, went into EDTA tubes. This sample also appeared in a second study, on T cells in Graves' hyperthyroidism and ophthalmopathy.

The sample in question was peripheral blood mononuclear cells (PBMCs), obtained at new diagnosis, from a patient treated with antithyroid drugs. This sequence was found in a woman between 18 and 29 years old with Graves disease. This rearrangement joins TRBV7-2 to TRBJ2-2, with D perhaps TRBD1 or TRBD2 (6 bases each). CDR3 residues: CASSVKGGGTGELFF. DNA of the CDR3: TGTGCCAGCAGCGTAAAGGGGGGCGGAACCGGGGAGCTGTTTTTT.